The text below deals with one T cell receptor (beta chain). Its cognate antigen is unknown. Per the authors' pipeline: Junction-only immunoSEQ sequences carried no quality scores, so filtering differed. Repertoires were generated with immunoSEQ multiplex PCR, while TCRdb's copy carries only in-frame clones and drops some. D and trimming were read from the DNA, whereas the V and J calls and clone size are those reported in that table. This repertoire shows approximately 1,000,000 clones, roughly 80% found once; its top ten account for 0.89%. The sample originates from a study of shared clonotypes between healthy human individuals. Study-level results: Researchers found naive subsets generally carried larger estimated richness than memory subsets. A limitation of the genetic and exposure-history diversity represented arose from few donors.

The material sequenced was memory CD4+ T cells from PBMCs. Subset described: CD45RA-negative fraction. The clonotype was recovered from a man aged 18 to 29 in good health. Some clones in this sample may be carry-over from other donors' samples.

CDR3 in DNA: TGTGCCAGCAGCGAGGGACAGCGCCTCTCCTACAATGAGCAGTTCTTC. Translating it yields CASSEGQRLSYNEQFF. The chain is built from TRBV5-6 and TRBJ2-1; TRBD1 aligns across 7 bases. Germline CDR1 is SGHDT and CDR2 is YYEEEE. This CDR3 region has 16 residues. The ends lost 4 bases at V and 0 bases at J; junction bases unmatched: 7.